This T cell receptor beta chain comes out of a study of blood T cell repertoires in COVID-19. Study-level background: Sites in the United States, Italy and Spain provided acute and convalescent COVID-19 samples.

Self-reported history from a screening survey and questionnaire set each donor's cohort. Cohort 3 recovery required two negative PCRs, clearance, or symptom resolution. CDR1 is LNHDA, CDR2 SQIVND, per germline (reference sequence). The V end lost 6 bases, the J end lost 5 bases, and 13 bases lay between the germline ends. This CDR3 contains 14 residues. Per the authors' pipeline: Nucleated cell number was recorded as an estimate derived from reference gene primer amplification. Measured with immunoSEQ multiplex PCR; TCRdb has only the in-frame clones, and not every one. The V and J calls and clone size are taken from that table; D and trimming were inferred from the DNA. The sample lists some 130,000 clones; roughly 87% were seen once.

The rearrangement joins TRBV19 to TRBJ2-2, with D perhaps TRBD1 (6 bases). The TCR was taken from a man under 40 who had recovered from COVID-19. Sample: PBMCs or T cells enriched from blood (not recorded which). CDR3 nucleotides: TGTGCCAGTAGCCCGAACCAGGGGACCGGGGAGCTGTTTTTT. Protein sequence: CASSPNQGTGELFF.